This T cell receptor beta chain was observed in a study of blood T cell repertoires in COVID-19. Study overall: Acute and convalescent COVID-19 samples came from the United States, Italy and Spain. Sample material is recorded as cDNA or gDNA derived from T cells, B-cell-depleted T cells, or PBMCs.

Source study methods: Reference gene primer amplification gave nucleated cell count estimates. Data came from immunoSEQ multiplex PCR; TCRdb stores just in-frame clones and leaves some out. The D gene and trimming were derived from the DNA, and the V and J assignments and clone size from that table. The sample contains 200,000 to 250,000 clones, 70% to 90% of which appear only once. The germline V and J ends were trimmed by 5 bases and 3 bases, with 12 bases remaining between them. The germline V gene has CDR1 SGHRS and CDR2 YFSETQ. This CDR3 is 13 amino acids long. The sequenced material came from peripheral blood. The rearrangement links TRBV5-1 to TRBJ2-7; D is perhaps TRBD1 (6 bases). This TCR was recovered from a woman in her forties or fifties with COVID-19, enrolled during active disease. The CDR3 coding sequence is TGCGCCAGCAGAAGACAGGACGGCTACGAGCAGTACTTC. Its translation is CASRRQDGYEQYF.